This T cell receptor beta chain was identified in a study of blood T cell repertoires in COVID-19. The CDR3 covers 13 residues. The V end lost 6 bases, the J end lost 2 bases, and 10 bases lay between the germline ends. Per the germline V gene, CDR1 is SGHVS and CDR2 is FQNEAQ. Libraries were prepared by immunoSEQ multiplex PCR; TCRdb keeps only in-frame clonotypes and omits some of them. In the table there are about 120,000 clones, 90% of which are singletons. V is TRBV7-8 and J is TRBJ1-2; D gene ambiguous. The clonotype originates from a human donor with active COVID-19. The donor label of this sample is uncertain. Sequenced material: peripheral blood. In DNA form, the CDR3 reads TGTGCCAGCAGAAATACAGAGAACTATGGCTACACCTTC. The encoded protein is CASRNTENYGYTF. The full variable domain, its missing parts supplied by reference TRBV7-8 and TRBJ1-2, is GAGVSQSPRYKVAKRGQDVALRCDPISGHVSLFWYQQALGQGPEFLTYFQNEAQLDKSGLPSDRFFAERPEGSVSTLKIQRTQQEDSAVYLCASRNTENYGYTFGSGTRLTVV.